One T cell receptor (beta chain) is described in this entry. This sample includes further DNA sequences coding for the same CDR3. This record comes from a study of blood T cell repertoires in COVID-19. Study in general: Acute and convalescent COVID-19 specimens originated in the United States, Italy and Spain.

The length of the CDR3 is 14 residues. CDR1 MGHDK and CDR2 SYGVNS come from the germline V gene. V was shortened by 4 bases and J by 2 bases, with 11 bases between the two germline ends. Per the study methods: Reference gene primer amplification in the assay estimated nucleated cell counts. TCRdb's table, derived via immunoSEQ multiplex PCR, lists solely in-frame clones and lacks some. The DNA gave D and trimming, while V, J and clone size come from that table. The repertoire has about 150,000 clones, 76% of them found once; the top ten carry about 3.8%. Sample: peripheral blood. This receptor was taken from an elderly woman with acute or convalescent COVID-19. V gene TRBV25-1 combines with J gene TRBJ1-1; a possible D gene is TRBD1 (6 bases). The CDR3 nucleotides read TGTGCCAGCAGTGTTACAGGGTTAAACACTGAAGCTTTCTTT. Translated: CASSVTGLNTEAFF.